The T cell receptor (beta chain) described here comes from a study of post-analysis software for immune sequencing data. For the study at large: Several disease courses (relapsing-remitting, secondary progressive and progressive-relapsing) of multiple sclerosis were included.

As regards this clonotype: Its antigen is currently unknown. At one boundary the junction diverges from the germline segment, which might be a read error.

Unique molecular identifiers were carried by the TCR beta cDNA libraries. Out of about 0.9 to 11 million T cells, some 500,000 cDNA molecules were generated. A single record per CDR3 protein comes from TCRdb applying MiXCR to the PCR reads. The sample consists of roughly 400,000 distinct CDR3 sequences, 30% to 40% of them appearing once. The CDR3 has 15 amino acids. Per germline, CDR1 SGHRS and CDR2 YFSETQ. Study conclusions and caveats: About five TRBV segments occurring more often in patients than controls included TRBV5-6, TRBV5-1 and TRBV20-1. Co-batched samples clustered tightly together by F measure.

The receptor comes from a girl aged 2-10 years with multiple sclerosis. The sequencing sample was made of blood. The genes are TRBV5-1 and TRBJ1-5; D might be TRBD1 (6 bases). The CDR3 DNA reads as TGCGTCAGCAGCTTGGTGCCAGGGGGCAATCAGCCCCAGCATTTT. Protein product: CVSSLVPGGNQPQHF.